The present T cell receptor beta chain was sequenced within a study of a mutant IDH1 vaccine in newly diagnosed glioma. Study-wide findings and caveats: There seemed to be no relation between pseudoprogression and changes in top peripheral T cell clonotypes.

CDR1 SEHNR and CDR2 FQNEAQ come from the germline V gene (reference sequence). The trim removed 3 bases at V and 5 bases at J, leaving 1 base unmatched. CDR3 size: 14 residues. Time point: baseline, week 1 (first vaccination visit). Treatment defined: pre-vaccination baseline after standard-of-care therapy. The table came from immunoSEQ multiplex PCR; TCRdb's copy has only in-frame clones and leaves some out. The sample records around 92,000 clones, approximately 83% being singletons. Regarding this clone: Its antigen remains unknown.

This TCR was sampled from a woman aged 45-59 years with glioma. The chain recombines TRBV7-9 with TRBJ1-5, with 10 nucleotides matching TRBD1. This material consisted of PBMCs, taken from a glioma patient treated with radiotherapy, temozolomide or both. The CDR3 bases are TGTGCCAGCAGCTTGGACAGGGGGGATCAGCCCCAGCATTTT. This codes for CASSLDRGDQPQHF.